This TCR beta chain was retrieved from a study of HIV-infected patients and healthy controls. Study-wide points: HIV-infected patients and controls differed significantly in mean usage of eight alpha and eight beta V genes. Size-matching overweighted rare events from HIV-infected data when comparing patients with controls. Diversity differences between study cohorts were not due to their slight age and sex differences. Significantly higher mean Gini indices appeared in HIV-infected repertoires, possibly reflecting oligoclonality.

J lost 8 bases, V lost 1 base, and 2 bases had no gene match. CDR1 is LGHNT and CDR2 is FRNRAP in the germline V gene. The CDR3 runs 14 residues. Reverse transcription used around 500 ng RNA and constant-region primers for alpha and beta. Separate chain-specific third strand synthesis with multiplexing indices produced the alpha and beta libraries. One entry per CDR3 protein results from TCRdb running MiXCR on the 5' RACE reads. The table has about 4,000 distinct CDR3 sequences, approximately 8% seen once. Antiretroviral therapy had run roughly three months, about 14 weeks, before follow-up blood collection. All unsorted peripheral T cells were captured because whole blood was used without fractionation. This clonotype was counted many times. Its antigen is as yet unknown.

The rearrangement links TRBV12-5 to TRBJ2-1; TRBD1 matches at 10 bases. This TCR derives from an adult with HIV infection. Sequences were derived from blood, sampled during antiretroviral therapy. The chain's CDR3 is CASGLGQGADEQFF. The CDR3 coding sequence is TGTGCTAGTGGTTTGGGACAGGGGGCCGATGAGCAGTTCTTC.